This is a list of T cell receptor beta chains from one sample in a study of cytomegalovirus exposure and HLA in healthy donors. TCRdb's table, derived via immunoSEQ multiplex PCR, lists solely in-frame clones and lacks some. This table has under 200,000 clones, around 80% appearing once. The sample was PBMCs. All receptors derive from a woman aged 35 to 49 in good health and CMV-seropositive. Each CDR3 is given with its conserved first and last residue. Fields, in order: clone size, D gene, V gene, J gene, CDR3 DNA, CDR3 protein. The D gene is left open where the match is weak. A clone size is listed for some rows: how often the clone was seen (once, few, many), or a class if it is expanded.

clone_size: once
d_call: -
v_call: TRBV29-1
j_call: TRBJ1-1
cdr3_nt: TGCAGCTCCGTTCTCGCGGAGAACACTGAAGCTTTCTTT
cdr3_aa: CSSVLAENTEAFF

clone_size: -
d_call: TRBD1
v_call: TRBV7-2
j_call: TRBJ2-7
cdr3_nt: TGTGCCAGCAGCTCATATGACAGGGGCTACGAGCAGTACTTC
cdr3_aa: CASSSYDRGYEQYF

clone_size: -
d_call: TRBD2
v_call: TRBV15
j_call: TRBJ2-1
cdr3_nt: TGTGCCACCAGCAGCGTACTAGCGGGAGGAGGCAATGAGCAGTTCTTC
cdr3_aa: CATSSVLAGGGNEQFF

clone_size: -
d_call: -
v_call: TRBV5-8
j_call: TRBJ2-7
cdr3_nt: TGTGCCAGCAGCCCGGTAAGGGGAACCTCCTACGAGCAGTACTTC
cdr3_aa: CASSPVRGTSYEQYF

clone_size: -
d_call: -
v_call: TRBV5-5
j_call: TRBJ1-2
cdr3_nt: TGTGCCAGCAGCACCCAGGGTGACTATGGCTACACCTTC
cdr3_aa: CASSTQGDYGYTF

clone_size: -
d_call: -
v_call: TRBV1
j_call: TRBJ1-5
cdr3_nt: TGCACCAGCAGCCAACCTCGCCCACCCCCGGGGTTAGCGGGCGGCAATCAGCCCCAGCATTTT
cdr3_aa: CTSSQPRPPPGLAGGNQPQHF

clone_size: -
d_call: -
v_call: TRBV6-6
j_call: TRBJ2-7
cdr3_nt: TGTGCCAGCAGTTACCGCGGGACAGTGGGTTACGAGCAGTACTTC
cdr3_aa: CASSYRGTVGYEQYF

clone_size: -
d_call: TRBD2
v_call: TRBV5-1
j_call: TRBJ2-7
cdr3_nt: TGCGCCAGCAGCTTGGCACTAGCGGCTAGCTCCTACGAGCAGTACTTC
cdr3_aa: CASSLALAASSYEQYF

clone_size: -
d_call: -
v_call: TRBV19
j_call: TRBJ1-2
cdr3_nt: TGTGCCAGTAGTATTGGGGGCGCAGGTCAGGGTTACACCTTC
cdr3_aa: CASSIGGAGQGYTF

clone_size: few
d_call: TRBD2
v_call: TRBV28
j_call: TRBJ2-4
cdr3_nt: TGTGCCAGCAGTTTGGCGGGGGGGGCTGAAAACATTCAGTACTTC
cdr3_aa: CASSLAGGAENIQYF

clone_size: -
d_call: TRBD2
v_call: TRBV9
j_call: TRBJ2-1
cdr3_nt: TGTGCCAGCAGCAAATCTATCTGGGGCGGGAGCAGCGGAAATGAGCAGTTCTTC
cdr3_aa: CASSKSIWGGSSGNEQFF

clone_size: -
d_call: TRBD2
v_call: TRBV18
j_call: TRBJ2-1
cdr3_nt: TGTGCCAGCTCACCCCCGATTCTAGCGGGAGGGAACAATGAGCAGTTCTTC
cdr3_aa: CASSPPILAGGNNEQFF

clone_size: -
d_call: -
v_call: TRBV7-3
j_call: TRBJ2-7
cdr3_nt: TGTGCCAGCAGCCCTCTTGGGGGGAGCTACGAGCAGTACTTC
cdr3_aa: CASSPLGGSYEQYF

clone_size: -
d_call: -
v_call: TRBV4-2
j_call: TRBJ2-5
cdr3_nt: TGTGCCAGCAGCCAAGTATTTAGCGAGCAAGAGACCCAGTACTTC
cdr3_aa: CASSQVFSEQETQYF

clone_size: once
d_call: -
v_call: TRBV6-5
j_call: TRBJ1-2
cdr3_nt: TGTGCCAGCAGTTACCCGGGGTCATATGGCTACACCTTC
cdr3_aa: CASSYPGSYGYTF

clone_size: -
d_call: -
v_call: TRBV7-9
j_call: TRBJ2-1
cdr3_nt: TGTGCCAGCAGCACCAGCGGGTGGAGTGATGAGCAGTTCTTC
cdr3_aa: CASSTSGWSDEQFF

clone_size: -
d_call: -
v_call: TRBV9
j_call: TRBJ2-3
cdr3_nt: TGTGCCAGCAGCCCTTACAGGACTATGACAGATACGCAGTATTTT
cdr3_aa: CASSPYRTMTDTQYF

clone_size: -
d_call: TRBD2
v_call: TRBV13
j_call: TRBJ2-7
cdr3_nt: TGTGCTACGGGGCTAGCGGGACGGTACGAGCAGTACTTC
cdr3_aa: CATGLAGRYEQYF

clone_size: -
d_call: -
v_call: TRBV28
j_call: TRBJ1-4
cdr3_nt: TGTGCCAGCAACCCGACCGGGACACCTAATGAAAAACTGTTTTTT
cdr3_aa: CASNPTGTPNEKLFF

clone_size: once
d_call: TRBD1
v_call: TRBV6-1
j_call: TRBJ1-1
cdr3_nt: TGTGCCGCGGCGGGACAGATGAACACTGAAGCTTTCTTT
cdr3_aa: CAAAGQMNTEAFF

clone_size: -
d_call: TRBD1
v_call: TRBV7-8
j_call: TRBJ2-3
cdr3_nt: TGTGCCAGCAGCTCGGGAGACAGGGGGGGCACGCAGTATTTT
cdr3_aa: CASSSGDRGGTQYF

clone_size: -
d_call: TRBD1
v_call: TRBV2
j_call: TRBJ2-7
cdr3_nt: TGTGCCAGCAGGAAGGGACAGGGGAGCCCCTACGAGCAGTACTTC
cdr3_aa: CASRKGQGSPYEQYF

clone_size: -
d_call: TRBD2
v_call: TRBV4-2
j_call: TRBJ2-3
cdr3_nt: TGTGCCAGCAGCCAAGCGGAGGGGGCTAGCGGGAGGGCAGATACGCAGTATTTT
cdr3_aa: CASSQAEGASGRADTQYF

clone_size: -
d_call: TRBD2
v_call: TRBV7-3
j_call: TRBJ2-1
cdr3_nt: TGTGCCAGCAGCCTCTTAGGGACTAGCGGGAGATGGGATGAGCAGTTCTTC
cdr3_aa: CASSLLGTSGRWDEQFF

clone_size: few
d_call: TRBD2
v_call: TRBV11-2
j_call: TRBJ2-1
cdr3_nt: TGTGCCAGCAGCAGGACTAGCGGGGAATACAATGAGCAGTTCTTC
cdr3_aa: CASSRTSGEYNEQFF

clone_size: few
d_call: TRBD2
v_call: TRBV10-1
j_call: TRBJ2-1
cdr3_nt: TGCGCCAGCAGTTTTAGCGGGAATCTCTGGCAGTTCTTC
cdr3_aa: CASSFSGNLWQFF

clone_size: -
d_call: -
v_call: TRBV5-4
j_call: TRBJ2-1
cdr3_nt: TGTGCCAGCAGCTTTCCTCTAGTAGAAATCGATGAGCAGTTCTTC
cdr3_aa: CASSFPLVEIDEQFF

clone_size: -
d_call: -
v_call: TRBV10-3
j_call: TRBJ2-7
cdr3_nt: TGTGCCATCAGTGATCCGACACTGCATATTGGGCAGTACTTC
cdr3_aa: CAISDPTLHIGQYF

clone_size: -
d_call: TRBD1
v_call: TRBV7-2
j_call: TRBJ1-3
cdr3_nt: TGTGCCAGCAGCCTGGACAGGGGGCCGGGAAACACCATATATTTT
cdr3_aa: CASSLDRGPGNTIYF